A single sample is the source of the 23 T cell receptor beta chains below, sequenced in a study of blood T cell repertoires in COVID-19. Profiling relied on immunoSEQ multiplex PCR, and the TCRdb table lists in-frame clones only, not all of them. The repertoire has around 100,000 clones, roughly 84% of them found once; the top ten carry 1.5% to 2.5%. Material: peripheral blood. The source of these receptors is a man in his sixties or seventies with active or convalescent COVID-19.

The J gene is TRBJ1-3, the V gene TRBV2; perhaps TRBD1 as D (6 bases). This CDR3 is built from 17 residues. V was shortened by 3 bases and J by 0 bases, with 15 bases between the two germline ends. Germline lookup yields CDR1 SNHLY and CDR2 FYNNEI. The CDR3: CASSEMLTGPSGNTIYF. CDR3 nucleotide sequence: TGTGCCAGCAGTGAGATGTTGACAGGCCCCTCTGGAAACACCATATATTTT.

The V and J genes are TRBV6-5 and TRBJ2-7; D ambiguous. The CDR3 consists of 15 residues. CDR1 and CDR2 (germline): MNHEY, SVGAGI. Trimming shortened V by 7 bases and J by 1 base, and 17 bases separated the two germline ends. The CDR3 sequence is CASNLYQAPSYEQYF. CDR3 in DNA: TGTGCCAGCAACCTGTATCAGGCCCCTTCCTACGAGCAGTACTTC.

In regard to this clone: Different DNA sequences within this sample yield the same CDR3. The chain combines TRBV28 with TRBJ1-3, with 7 nucleotides matching TRBD1. From germline, CDR1 is MDHEN and CDR2 SYDVKM. V trimming: 6 bases; J trimming: 0 bases; junction bases outside the gene matches: 2. This CDR3 has 14 amino acids. CDR3 region: CASRGQHSGNTIYF. CDR3 sequence (DNA): TGTGCCAGCAGGGGACAGCACTCTGGAAACACCATATATTTT.

V is TRBV27 and J is TRBJ1-2, with D unresolved. The CDR3 covers 14 residues. Germline V CDR1 and CDR2: MNHEY, SMNVEV (reference sequence). Trimming cost V 2 bases and J 8 bases, with 15 bases left between them. For the CDR3, the DNA is TGTGCCAGCAGTTTAGGGTCGGGAGGTGGCGGCTACACCTTC. Encoded protein: CASSLGSGGGGYTF.

The CDR3 loop is CASSSQGAGEQYF. The DNA for the CDR3 is TGTGCCAGCAGCTCTCAGGGCGCCGGAGAGCAGTACTTC. This chain joins TRBV7-3 and TRBJ2-7; tentatively, D is TRBD1 (5 bases). V lost 4 bases to trimming and J lost 7 bases, with 14 bases between them. Germline assignment: CDR1 SGHTA and CDR2 FQGTGA. The CDR3 loop spans 13 amino acids.

The chain is built from TRBV2 and TRBJ2-1, with D perhaps matching TRBD1 (6 bases). CDR1 and CDR2 from the germline V gene are SNHLY and FYNNEI. The CDR3 has 16 residues. V was clipped by 1 base and J by 0 bases, with 10 bases between them. In DNA form, the CDR3 reads TGTGCCAGCAGTGAAGGGGGGCGGACCTCCTACAATGAGCAGTTCTTC. Protein sequence: CASSEGGRTSYNEQFF.

The chain combines TRBV19 with TRBJ1-5, with D possibly being TRBD1 (5 bases). Per the germline V gene, CDR1 is LNHDA and CDR2 is SQIVND (reference sequence). The CDR3 is 13 residues long. V gave up 9 bases and J gave up 3 bases, with 12 bases separating them. CDR3 sequence (DNA): TGTGCCAGCGCAGGGTTCAACAATCAGCCCCAGCATTTT. Its protein product is CASAGFNNQPQHF.

The chain employs TRBV7-2 and TRBJ2-7, with TRBD2 matching over 7 bases. The CDR3 runs 14 residues. In germline, CDR1 is SGHTA, CDR2 FQGNSA. V lost 4 bases, J lost 6 bases, and 9 bases stayed unmatched. CDR3 region: CASSSPAGLFEQYF. The DNA of the CDR3 is TGTGCCAGCAGCTCGCCAGCGGGGCTCTTCGAGCAGTACTTC.

The rearrangement links TRBV24-1 to TRBJ2-2; D not certain. Per the germline V gene, CDR1 is KGHDR and CDR2 is SFDVKD. The V and J ends lost 9 bases and 0 bases respectively, with 7 bases between them. The CDR3 totals 13 residues. This CDR3 reads CATGNSNTGELFF. As DNA, the CDR3 is TGTGCCACCGGTAACTCGAACACCGGGGAGCTGTTTTTT.

This clone showed up just once. This chain joins TRBV7-2 and TRBJ2-2; tentative D call: TRBD1 (6 bases). The CDR3 consists of 16 residues. V lost 2 bases to trimming and J lost 1 base, with 11 bases between them. Germline-derived CDR1 and CDR2 are SGHTA and FQGNSA. The CDR3 here is CASSLTPRGNTGELFF. DNA for the CDR3: TGTGCCAGCAGCTTAACCCCCAGGGGGAACACCGGGGAGCTGTTTTTT.

The chain is built from TRBV3-1 (or the pseudogene TRBV3-2) and TRBJ2-2; 9 nucleotides align to TRBD2. Germline V gene data show CDR1 as LGHDT and CDR2 as YNNKEL (reference sequence). This CDR3 spans 16 amino acids. J gave up 2 bases and V 1 base, and 2 bases lay outside the gene matches. The CDR3 DNA sequence: TGTGCCAGCAGCCAAGGCGGGGGGGCCAACACCGGGGAGCTGTTTTTT. Translation gives CASSQGGGANTGELFF.

This clone occurred a few times. This sequence joins TRBV19 and TRBJ1-2; 9 bases align to TRBD1. Trimming took 6 bases from V and 10 from J; bases not matched to a gene: 12. Germline V gene lookup returns CDR1 LNHDA and CDR2 SQIVND (reference sequence). This CDR3 is built from 14 residues. CDR3 coding DNA: TGTGCCAGTAGCACACCGTCCCGGGACAGGGCCTACACCTTC. Translated, it gives CASSTPSRDRAYTF.

This rearrangement joins TRBV12-1 to TRBJ1-6; TRBD1, the table's D call, lacks a check against the DNA. TRBV12-1 is an annotated pseudogene. CDR3 size: 15 residues. In nucleotides, the CDR3 is TGTGCCAGCAGCTTTGAGGGACAGGGGAATTCACCCCTCCACTTT. It codes for CASSFEGQGNSPLHF.

This chain uses TRBV2 with TRBJ1-6; 8 nucleotides align to TRBD1. Germline CDR1 is SNHLY and CDR2 is FYNNEI. The CDR3 is 15 residues long. V shed 4 bases, J shed 6 bases, and the junction held 5 bases outside the gene matches. CDR3 DNA: TGTGCCAGCAGTGGCGCAGGGGGCTCTAATTCACCCCTCCACTTT. Amino acids: CASSGAGGSNSPLHF. Full variable domain (outside the CDR3, taken from reference TRBV2 and TRBJ1-6): EPEVTQTPSHQVTQMGQEVILRCVPISNHLYFYWYRQILGQKVEFLVSFYNNEISEKSEIFDDQFSVERPDGSNFTLKIRSTKLEDSAMYFCASSGAGGSNSPLHFGNGTRLTVT.

The chain joins TRBV10-3 to TRBJ2-7; D might be TRBD1 (6 bases). Trimming took off 4 bases at V and 3 bases at J, with 13 bases between the two ends. The germline gives CDR1 ENHRY, CDR2 SYGVKD. The CDR3 runs 14 residues. The CDR3 spells CAISGGTPLYEQYF. CDR3 in DNA: TGTGCCATCAGTGGTGGGACACCTCTCTACGAGCAGTACTTC.

This chain links TRBV10-2 with TRBJ2-3, with 10 nucleotides matching TRBD2. The J segment lost 6 bases and the V segment lost 6 bases, leaving 6 bases of the junction unmatched. CDR3 length: 14 residues. CDR1 and CDR2 from the germline V gene are WSHSY and SAAADI. CDR3 in DNA: TGCGCCAGCAGGCTAGCGGGGGCGGGCGATACGCAGTATTTT. It encodes CASRLAGAGDTQYF.

The V gene is TRBV15, the J gene TRBJ2-7, with a possible D match to TRBD1 (6 bases). This CDR3 has 14 residues. Germline V gives CDR1 LNHNV, CDR2 YYDKDF (reference sequence). The V end was cut by 0 bases, the J end by 1 base, with 7 bases between. The chain's CDR3 is CATSREGASYEQYF. CDR3 nucleotide sequence: TGTGCCACCAGCAGAGAGGGGGCTTCCTACGAGCAGTACTTC.

The chain joins TRBV3-1 (or the pseudogene TRBV3-2) to TRBJ1-2; TRBD1 matches at 7 bases. This CDR3 is built from 15 residues. Germline V CDR1 and CDR2: LGHDT, YNNKEL (reference sequence). Germline trimming cut 2 bases from V and 6 bases from J; bases unmatched to any gene: 9. As DNA, the CDR3 is TGTGCCAGCAGCCAAAGGACAGGAGGCCCCAATGGCTACACCTTC. Its protein is CASSQRTGGPNGYTF.

About this clone: Its ends do not fully match the called genes, so a read error is possible. The chain uses TRBV28 and TRBJ2-6; D may be TRBD1 (5 bases). The CDR3 runs to 17 residues. Germline loops: CDR1 MDHEN, CDR2 SYDVKM. This CDR3 is CASIQGGALAGANVLTF. CDR3 DNA sequence: TGTGCCAGCATCCAGGGTGGGGCTTTGGCTGGAGCCAACGTCCTGACTTTC.

The chain has TRBV29-1 and TRBJ1-1, with no clear D. The V and J ends lost 7 bases and 2 bases respectively, with 5 bases between them. CDR1 and CDR2 (germline): SQVTM, ANQGSEA. The CDR3 covers 10 residues. CDR3 nucleotide sequence: TGCAGCGCACTTAACACTGAAGCTTTCTTT. Protein sequence: CSALNTEAFF.

This chain links TRBV7-3 with TRBJ1-6, with D hard to call. V was cut by 2 bases and J by 10 bases, with 15 bases left in between. The CDR3 is made up of 15 amino acids. Germline V gene data show CDR1 as SGHTA and CDR2 as FQGTGA. The CDR3 DNA is TGTGCCAGCAGCTTATATGGGTGGGGAGCCTCACCCCTCCACTTT. Protein product: CASSLYGWGASPLHF.

The chain joins TRBV30 to TRBJ1-3; a weak D match, TRBD1 (5 bases). V was pared by 0 bases and J by 1 base, with 10 bases between. The V gene's germline CDR1 is GTSNPN and CDR2 SVGIG (reference sequence). This CDR3 has 15 amino acids. The CDR3 loop reads CAWSVGGKSGNTIYF. DNA for the CDR3: TGTGCCTGGAGTGTCGGGGGAAAGTCTGGAAACACCATATATTTT.

Written as DNA, the CDR3 is TGTGCCACCAGTGACTCAATACAGGGGGGTTATGGCTACACCTTC. Amino acid sequence: CATSDSIQGGYGYTF. The chain carries TRBV24-1 and TRBJ1-2; 8 nucleotides align to TRBD1. CDR3 length: 15 amino acids. Germline CDR1 reads KGHDR; CDR2 reads SFDVKD. Trimming removed 4 bases from V and 5 bases from J; junction bases left unmatched: 8.